These 27 T cell receptor beta chains were sequenced from one sample in a study of T cell repertoires in cytomegalovirus infection. TCRdb analysed the reads with MiXCR anew, one entry per CDR3 protein. The table shows some 170,000 distinct CDR3 sequences, with about a sixth occurring only once. Sequencing used CD8+ T cells from PBMCs. These receptors were obtained from a human donor in good health (CMV status not recorded). Some clones in this sample may be carry-over from other donors' samples.

The chain carries TRBV5-6 and TRBJ2-7, with TRBD1 identical over 9 bases. Germline V gene sequence: CDR1 SGHDT, CDR2 YYEEEE. V trimming: 5 bases; J trimming: 3 bases; junction bases outside the gene matches: 9. The CDR3 is 15 amino acids. The CDR3, as DNA: TGTGCCAGCAGGGCTGGACAGGGGACCCTCTACGAGCAGTACTTC. Translating it yields CASRAGQGTLYEQYF.

This clonotype was seen more than once but under ten times. V is TRBV4-1 and J is TRBJ2-3; 8 nucleotides match TRBD2. This CDR3 is built from 15 residues. Germline V gene lookup returns CDR1 MGHRA and CDR2 YSYEKL. J was trimmed by 3 bases and V by 1 base; bases with no gene match: 3. CDR3 sequence: CASSQGRGATDTQYF. In DNA, the CDR3 is TGCGCCAGCAGCCAAGGGCGGGGGGCGACAGATACGCAGTATTTT.

The chain has TRBV30 and TRBJ1-2; perhaps TRBD1 as D (5 bases). The CDR3 covers 15 residues. Trimming shortened V by 2 bases and J by 0 bases, and 13 bases separated the two germline ends. The germline CDR1 and CDR2 sequences are GTSNPN and SVGIG (reference sequence). In nucleotides, the CDR3 is TGTGCCTGGAGTATCCGGGGCCCAACTAACTATGGCTACACCTTC. Its translation: CAWSIRGPTNYGYTF.

This clonotype was seen a few times. This sequence joins TRBV27 and TRBJ1-5, with a weak D call TRBD1 (6 bases). V was trimmed by 5 bases and J by 0 bases, leaving 11 bases between them. The CDR3 extends over 15 amino acids. The germline gives CDR1 MNHEY, CDR2 SMNVEV (reference sequence). CDR3 sequence: CASSKGGISNQPQHF. In nucleotides, the CDR3 is TGTGCCAGCAGTAAAGGGGGGATTAGCAATCAGCCCCAGCATTTT.

This chain's CDR3 is CASPPSPTGPEAFF. The CDR3 DNA reads as TGTGCCAGCCCTCCGAGTCCGACAGGGCCCGAAGCTTTCTTT. The rearrangement joins TRBV12-3 or TRBV12-4 to TRBJ1-1; 7 bases line up with TRBD1. Losses at the gene ends were 8 bases for V and 8 bases for J; bases not matched to a gene: 14. This CDR3 comprises 14 residues.

The rearrangement links TRBV15 to TRBJ2-3; D gene unclear. The length of the CDR3 is 18 residues. V lost 0 bases to trimming and J lost 1 base, with 17 bases between them. CDR1 LNHNV and CDR2 YYDKDF come from the germline V gene (reference sequence). CDR3 amino acids: CATSRDRSRIARTDTQYF. CDR3 coding DNA: TGTGCCACCAGCAGAGATCGGTCTAGGATCGCACGCACAGATACGCAGTATTTT.

In this sample, this clonotype turned up a few times. J is TRBJ1-1 and V is TRBV19; a weak D match, TRBD1 (6 bases). Germline CDR1 is LNHDA and CDR2 is SQIVND (reference sequence). CDR3 length: 12 amino acids. V dropped 4 bases and J dropped 10 bases, with 13 bases sitting between them. CDR3 coding DNA: TGTGCCAGTAGTACAGGGGTCCCCGGAGCTTTCTTT. Translating it yields CASSTGVPGAFF. Combining the CDR3 with reference TRBV19 and TRBJ1-1 gives the whole variable domain DGGITQSPKYLFRKEGQNVTLSCEQNLNHDAMYWYRQDPGQGLRLIYYSQIVNDFQKGDIAEGYSVSREKKESFPLTVTSAQKNPTAFYLCASSTGVPGAFFGQGTRLTVV.

This rearrangement joins TRBV6-2 or TRBV6-3 to TRBJ2-1; no clear D gene. CDR1 is MNHEY and CDR2 is SVGEGT in the germline V gene. The V end was cut by 6 bases, the J end by 0 bases, with 12 bases between. The CDR3 is 15 residues long. The CDR3: CASSKLESSYNEQFF. The CDR3 DNA follows: TGTGCCAGCAGCAAACTCGAAAGCTCCTACAATGAGCAGTTCTTC.

This clonotype turned up a few times. Here the CDR3 DNA reads TGCAGTGCTATACAGTACAATGAGCAGTTCTTC. This codes for CSAIQYNEQFF. The V and J genes are TRBV20-1 and TRBJ2-1; unclear D gene. Per the germline V gene, CDR1 is DFQATT and CDR2 is SNEGSKA (reference sequence). The CDR3 loop spans 11 amino acids. Trimming pared 4 bases from V and 4 bases from J, leaving 5 bases between.

The chain uses TRBV28 and TRBJ1-5, with D possibly being TRBD1 (5 bases). Germline CDR1 MDHEN, CDR2 SYDVKM. The CDR3 has 14 amino acids. V was clipped by 4 bases and J by 3 bases, with 10 bases between them. CDR3 sequence: CASSWRGNNQPQHF. The CDR3 nucleotides are TGTGCCAGCAGTTGGAGGGGTAACAATCAGCCCCAGCATTTT.

The J gene is TRBJ2-3, the V gene TRBV13, with D perhaps TRBD1 or TRBD2 (5 bases each). Germline assignment: CDR1 PRHDT and CDR2 FYEKMQ (reference sequence). The V end lost 5 bases, the J end lost 5 bases, and 14 bases lay between the germline ends. This CDR3 has 14 residues. The chain's CDR3 is CASSPRTGRDTQYF. The DNA for the CDR3 is TGTGCCAGCAGCCCCCGTACGGGACGAGATACGCAGTATTTT.

The CDR3 nucleotides read TGTGCCAGCAGTCTTACCCCGATTAACTATGGCTACACCTTC. Protein product: CASSLTPINYGYTF. This chain connects TRBV6-5 to TRBJ1-2; D is ambiguous. Trimming took off 5 bases at V and 1 base at J, with 11 bases between the two ends. CDR1 and CDR2 (germline): MNHEY, SVGAGI. The CDR3 is 14 residues long.

The V call is TRBV28, the J call TRBJ1-4; 8 bases are shared with TRBD1. CDR3 length equals 17 residues. Trimming at V came to 4 bases and at J to 0 bases, leaving 7 bases not matched to a gene. Germline values: CDR1 MDHEN, CDR2 SYDVKM. CDR3 amino acids: CASSWRTGTATNEKLFF. In nucleotides, the CDR3 is TGTGCCAGCAGTTGGAGGACAGGGACCGCAACTAATGAAAAACTGTTTTTT.

This clonotype has a handful of counts. The CDR3 bases are TGTGCCAGCAGTTACTCGACCAGGGGGCTGGACAATGAGCAGTTCTTC. Translated: CASSYSTRGLDNEQFF. The rearrangement links TRBV6-5 to TRBJ2-1; 8 bases match TRBD1. The ends lost 0 bases at V and 5 bases at J; junction bases unmatched: 6. Per the germline V gene, CDR1 is MNHEY and CDR2 is SVGAGI. The CDR3 is 16 residues long.

V usage is TRBV7-9 and J usage is TRBJ2-7, with D tentatively TRBD2 (6 bases). The CDR3 has 15 residues. Germline V gives CDR1 SEHNR, CDR2 FQNEAQ (reference sequence). V was pared by 3 bases and J by 2 bases, with 14 bases between. CDR3 loop: CASSLIRDSPYEQYF. The CDR3 region has the DNA TGTGCCAGCAGCTTGATCCGGGACTCGCCCTACGAGCAGTACTTC.

This chain connects TRBV27 to TRBJ2-1, with D possibly matching TRBD1 (6 bases). The CDR3 spans 15 residues. Germline CDR1 and CDR2: MNHEY and SMNVEV (reference sequence). Trimming cost V 8 bases and J 2 bases, with 16 bases left between them. CDR3 amino acids: CASHIGQPTYNEQFF. CDR3 bases: TGTGCCAGCCACATTGGACAGCCGACCTACAATGAGCAGTTCTTC.

This clonotype was picked up a small number of times. The chain uses TRBV7-8 and TRBJ2-6; D is undetermined. CDR3 size: 15 residues. Germline V CDR1 and CDR2: SGHVS, FQNEAQ. The V end was cut by 2 bases, the J end by 4 bases, with 9 bases between. DNA of the CDR3: TGTGCCAGCAGCTTATTGACGCAAGGGGCCAACGTCCTGACTTTC. It codes for CASSLLTQGANVLTF.

A note on this clonotype: A much larger clone is a single base away; this may be a read error. The chain employs TRBV6-2 or TRBV6-3 and TRBJ1-5, with D possibly being TRBD1 (6 bases). Trimming pared 4 bases from V and 3 bases from J, leaving 13 bases between. This CDR3 is built from 15 residues. In germline, CDR1 is MNHEY, CDR2 SVGEGT. The CDR3 loop reads CASSSLSGANQPQHF. CDR3 sequence (DNA): TGTGCCAGCAGTTCCTTGTCAGGGGCCAATCAGCCCCAGCATTTT.

This rearrangement joins TRBV7-9 to TRBJ1-1, with unresolved D. This CDR3 spans 12 amino acids. The germline V and J ends were trimmed by 3 bases and 8 bases, with 10 bases remaining between them. In germline, CDR1 is SEHNR, CDR2 FQNEAQ (reference sequence). Written as DNA, the CDR3 is TGTGCCAGCAGCTTTAACGGGAGGGAAGCTTTCTTT. This gives the protein CASSFNGREAFF. Supplemented by reference TRBV7-9 and TRBJ1-1, the full variable domain reads DTGVSQNPRHKITKRGQNVTFRCDPISEHNRLYWYRQTLGQGPEFLTYFQNEAQLEKSRLLSDRFSAERPKGSFSTLEIQRTEQGDSAMYLCASSFNGREAFFGQGTRLTVV.

This clonotype has more than one count but fewer than ten. The genes are TRBV10-3 and TRBJ1-2; the D gene is possibly TRBD1 (5 bases). The germline gives CDR1 ENHRY, CDR2 SYGVKD. This CDR3 has 11 residues. The germline V and J ends were trimmed by 8 bases and 4 bases, with 8 bases remaining between them. The CDR3 spells CAIGGSYGYTF. The DNA for the CDR3 is TGTGCCATCGGGGGTTCCTATGGCTACACCTTC.

In its sample, this clonotype was seen a few times. The gene calls are TRBV5-1 and TRBJ1-1, with 8 bases fitting TRBD1. This CDR3 comprises 15 residues. The V gene's germline CDR1 is SGHRS and CDR2 YFSETQ. Losses at the gene ends were 4 bases for V and 0 bases for J; bases not matched to a gene: 5. This CDR3 reads CASSTTGVMNTEAFF. The CDR3 DNA sequence: TGCGCCAGCAGCACGACAGGGGTGATGAACACTGAAGCTTTCTTT. The whole variable domain, remainder taken from reference TRBV5-1 and TRBJ1-1, is KAGVTQTPRYLIKTRGQQVTLSCSPISGHRSVSWYQQTPGQGLQFLFEYFSETQRNKGNFPGRFSGRQFSNSRSEMNVSTLELGDSALYLCASSTTGVMNTEAFFGQGTRLTVV.

A few counts support this clonotype. This CDR3 reads CSVEGRVSDGYTF. CDR3 in DNA: TGCAGCGTTGAAGGCCGGGTTTCTGATGGCTACACCTTC. The V gene is TRBV29-1, the J gene TRBJ1-2; D is ambiguous. Per the germline V gene, CDR1 is SQVTM and CDR2 is ANQGSEA. CDR3 length: 13 amino acids. V was clipped by 1 base and J by 6 bases, with 12 bases between them. Variable domain in full (rest from reference TRBV29-1 and TRBJ1-2): SAVISQKPSRDICQRGTSLTIQCQVDSQVTMMFWYRQQPGQSLTLIATANQGSEATYESGFVIDKFPISRPNLTFSTLTVSNMSPEDSSIYLCSVEGRVSDGYTFGSGTRLTVV.

The gene calls are TRBV6-2 or TRBV6-3 and TRBJ2-2; D possibly uses TRBD1 or TRBD2 (6 bases each). Germline assignment: CDR1 MNHEY and CDR2 SVGEGT. The CDR3 sequence is 15 residues long. Trimming removed 7 bases at V and 3 bases at J, with 15 bases between. CDR3 protein: CASNPEGVDTGELFF. CDR3 DNA sequence: TGTGCCAGCAACCCGGAGGGGGTGGACACCGGGGAGCTGTTTTTT.

This rearrangement joins TRBV7-6 to TRBJ1-5; no reliable D call. This CDR3 comprises 13 residues. Germline CDR1 is SGHVS and CDR2 is FNYEAQ. Trimming left V 2 bases short and J 9 bases short, with 11 bases between. CDR3 region: CASSLTGQRPQHF. DNA for the CDR3: TGTGCCAGCAGCTTAACCGGGCAGCGGCCCCAGCATTTT.

This chain links TRBV7-6 with TRBJ1-1; TRBD1 matches 7 bases. In germline, CDR1 is SGHVS, CDR2 FNYEAQ. Losses at the gene ends were 6 bases for V and 3 bases for J; bases not matched to a gene: 10. The CDR3 is 15 residues long. This chain's CDR3 is CASSYNRGSDTEAFF. The CDR3 DNA follows: TGTGCCAGCAGTTATAACAGGGGATCGGACACTGAAGCTTTCTTT.

The chain is built from TRBV12-3 or TRBV12-4 and TRBJ1-5; TRBD1 is a possible D gene (6 bases). The CDR3 is 16 residues long. V was clipped by 5 bases and J by 3 bases, with 17 bases between them. CDR3 region: CASSPTGGFINQPQHF. The CDR3 nucleotides are TGTGCCAGCAGTCCGACAGGCGGGTTCATCAATCAGCCCCAGCATTTT.

The sample holds a few counts of this clonotype. The chain has TRBV27 and TRBJ2-7; D unresolved. V was pared by 5 bases and J by 5 bases, with 13 bases between. This CDR3 has 13 residues. Germline CDR1 reads MNHEY; CDR2 reads SMNVEV (reference sequence). CDR3 sequence: CASSPGTANEQYF. The CDR3 bases are TGTGCCAGCAGTCCAGGTACGGCCAACGAGCAGTACTTC.